The TCR beta chain described here comes from a study of OX40 agonist ivuxolimab in advanced cancers. On the study more broadly: Patients were treated with ivuxolimab, an agonistic anti-OX40 (CD134) antibody.

A remark on this clone: Antigen: not known.

Assay used: immunoSEQ multiplex PCR; TCRdb lists only in-frame clones, some missing. Of some 78,000 clones detected, more than 75% appear once; the ten largest clones hold approximately 0.47%. Study-wide findings and caveats: The study observed clonal expansion of CD4+ and CD8+ blood T cells by week 6 at 0.1 to 3.0 mg/kg.

Germline V gene data show CDR1 as MDHEN and CDR2 as SYDVKM. The CDR3 is made up of 15 amino acids. The V end lost 4 bases, the J end lost 7 bases, and 16 bases lay between the germline ends. The source of this sequence is an adult with an advanced solid tumor such as melanoma, head and neck, liver or kidney cancer. The chain employs TRBV28 and TRBJ2-2, with D possibly matching TRBD2 (6 bases). The source material was CD4+ or CD8+ T cells sorted from blood, sampled in a trial of the OX40 agonist ivuxolimab. The CDR3 region has the DNA TGTGCCAGCAGTTCCCCCGGGGGAGTCGGCGGGGAGCTGTTTTTT. This gives the protein CASSSPGGVGGELFF.